The rows below give T cell receptor beta chains drawn from one sample of a study of T cell changes during pregnancy in multiple sclerosis. Assay used: immunoSEQ multiplex PCR; TCRdb lists only in-frame clones, some missing. This table has more than 85,000 clones, around 93% appearing once. Sequences were derived from peripheral blood, sampled in the third trimester of pregnancy. The receptors derive from a female donor in good health, enrolled as a control in a pregnancy study. Both conserved end residues are part of each CDR3. D genes are given only for firm matches.

d_call,v_call,cdr3_aa
TRBD1,TRBV28,CASSASQGVSNQPQHF
TRBD2,TRBV2,CASSVREGPGELFF
.,TRBV27,CASSLSGREDEKLFF
TRBD1,TRBV7-2,CASSLTTGPYEQYF
.,TRBV6-1,CASSEEEGRTYEQYF
TRBD1,TRBV5-1,CASSLGVDRGQETQYF
TRBD1,TRBV2,CASSGDSLSFHGYTF
.,TRBV30,CAWGQFTGELFF
TRBD1,TRBV5-6,CASSRGTANYGYTF
.,TRBV27,CASRLGGQVTEAFF
TRBD1,TRBV18,CASSSFGGTGDNIQYF
TRBD1,TRBV19,CASSRGTGGLTDTQYF
.,TRBV7-9,CASSLIAGMENNEQFF
.,TRBV4-1,CASSQGAGAGTQYF
TRBD1,TRBV19,CASSRGQHSYEQYF
.,TRBV2,CASSDGPPQSHEQFF
.,TRBV7-2,CASRQTGVETQYF
TRBD2,TRBV9,CASSEGGLAPHYF
TRBD2,TRBV27,CASSFSASGHNEQFF
.,TRBV7-2,CASSFTSHTEAFF
TRBD2,TRBV4-1,CASSQALAGGPHEQFF
TRBD1,TRBV15,CATADRLNTEAFF
TRBD1,TRBV5-1,CASSAGQGHTDTQYF
.,TRBV4-1,CASSQGTSLAYEQYF
.,TRBV27,CASSFTRGRGYTF
TRBD1,TRBV2,CASSLLRTGQTGANVLTF
.,TRBV25-1,CASSASGSYNEQFF
.,TRBV5-6,CASSFGTDTQYF
.,TRBV15,CATSEGGNSYGYTF
.,TRBV7-2,CASSSRRGSYEQYF
.,TRBV30,CAWTGGMREQYF
TRBD1,TRBV7-9,CASCRDRTEAFF
.,TRBV28,CASVLSPGAGTEAFF
.,TRBV5-1,CASSSDRSPGNEQYF
.,TRBV19,CASSPVGGGLSYEQYF
.,TRBV18,CASSPAEGSTDTQYF
TRBD1,TRBV19,CASGPGTGGTEAFF
TRBD1,TRBV11-3,CASSDPGQGVNEQFF
TRBD1,TRBV6-5,CASSYRGQLDTDTQYF
TRBD2,TRBV15,CATSRRTRTSKAGELFF
.,TRBV23-1,CDESGANVLTF
.,TRBV20-1,CSATPVNEQYF
.,TRBV5-1,CASSKNLARGEYNEQFF
.,TRBV20-1,CSAKRLLQYF
TRBD2,TRBV28,CASSPGLAGGYLVVETQYF
.,TRBV6-5,CASRTNNEQFF
.,TRBV5-4,CASSLGVNEQFF
TRBD2,TRBV7-9,CASSASSGSITDTQYF
TRBD2,TRBV19,CASSFRLAGGPSSGANVLTF
TRBD1,TRBV7-2,CASSLTTGTHEQYF
TRBD1,TRBV6-6,CASSYGQGYNEQFF
TRBD2,TRBV7-2,CASSLGASGMYEQYF
TRBD2,TRBV5-1,CASSSDSGTYTGELFF
TRBD1,TRBV7-9,CASSSNRGRAEGANVLTF
TRBD1,TRBV5-6,CASSSTRTGGNTGELFF
TRBD2,TRBV2,CASRPSGASTDTQYF
TRBD2,TRBV19,CASSPTSGYTDTQYF